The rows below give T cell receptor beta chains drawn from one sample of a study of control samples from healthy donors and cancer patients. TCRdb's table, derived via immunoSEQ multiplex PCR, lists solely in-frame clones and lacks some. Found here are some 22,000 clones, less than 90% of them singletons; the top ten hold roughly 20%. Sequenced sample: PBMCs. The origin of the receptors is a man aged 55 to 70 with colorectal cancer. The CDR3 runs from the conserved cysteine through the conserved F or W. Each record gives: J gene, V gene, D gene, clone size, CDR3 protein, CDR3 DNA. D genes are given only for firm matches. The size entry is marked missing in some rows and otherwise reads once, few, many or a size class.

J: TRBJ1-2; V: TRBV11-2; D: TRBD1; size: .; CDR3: CASSLAGQAGGYTF; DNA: TGTGCCAGCAGCTTAGCCGGACAGGCGGGCGGCTACACCTTC
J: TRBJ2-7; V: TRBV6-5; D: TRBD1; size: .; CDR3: CASRRGQGVYEQYF; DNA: TGTGCCAGCAGACGGGGACAGGGGGTCTACGAGCAGTACTTC
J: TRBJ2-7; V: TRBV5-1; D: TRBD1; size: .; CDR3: CASSLETGGPYEQYF; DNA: TGCGCCAGCAGCTTGGAGACAGGGGGCCCCTACGAGCAGTACTTC
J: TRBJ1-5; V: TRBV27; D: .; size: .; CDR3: CASSFRDSNQPQHF; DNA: TGTGCCAGCAGTTTCAGGGATAGCAATCAGCCCCAGCATTTT
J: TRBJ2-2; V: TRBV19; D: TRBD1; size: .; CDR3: CASSPGTGGAGELFF; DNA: TGTGCCAGTAGTCCCGGGACAGGAGGGGCCGGGGAGCTGTTTTTT
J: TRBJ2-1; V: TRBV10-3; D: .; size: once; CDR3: CAISESTKRYSYNEQFF; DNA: TGTGCCATCAGTGAGTCTACCAAGCGGTATTCCTACAATGAGCAGTTCTTC
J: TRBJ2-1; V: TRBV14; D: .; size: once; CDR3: CASSRMDSRTYNEQFF; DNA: TGTGCCAGCAGCCGAATGGACAGCCGAACCTACAATGAGCAGTTCTTC
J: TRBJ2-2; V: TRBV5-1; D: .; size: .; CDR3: CASSFSTVNTGELFF; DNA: TGCGCCAGCAGCTTTTCGACAGTGAACACCGGGGAGCTGTTTTTT
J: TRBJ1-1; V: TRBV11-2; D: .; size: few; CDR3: CASSVRLGTEAFF; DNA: TGTGCCAGCAGCGTTCGACTGGGGACTGAAGCTTTCTTT
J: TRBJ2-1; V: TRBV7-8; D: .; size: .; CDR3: CASSPVVQHIVNEQFF; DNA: TGTGCCAGCAGCCCAGTTGTACAGCACATCGTCAATGAGCAGTTCTTC
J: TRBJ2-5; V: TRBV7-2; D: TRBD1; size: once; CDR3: CASSSDRGIAETQYF; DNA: TGTGCCAGCAGCTCTGACAGGGGGATTGCTGAGACCCAGTACTTC
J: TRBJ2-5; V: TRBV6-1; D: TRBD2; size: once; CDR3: CASSGAGGQETQYF; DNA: TGTGCCAGCAGTGGAGCGGGGGGTCAAGAGACCCAGTACTTC
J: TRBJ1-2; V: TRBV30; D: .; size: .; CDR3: CAQRDKVIGYTF; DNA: TGTGCCCAACGCGACAAGGTGATAGGCTACACCTTC
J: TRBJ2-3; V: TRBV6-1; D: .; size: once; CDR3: CASSEVLGSSSTDTQYF; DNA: TGTGCCAGCAGTGAAGTACTGGGGTCAAGTAGCACAGATACGCAGTATTTT
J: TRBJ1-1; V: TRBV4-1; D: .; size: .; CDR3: CASSLRGGGDTEAFF; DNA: TGCGCCAGCAGCTTAAGGGGTGGGGGGGACACTGAAGCTTTCTTT
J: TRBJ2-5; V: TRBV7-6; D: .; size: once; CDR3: CASSPQRGETQYF; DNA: TGTGCCAGCAGCCCTCAGCGAGGAGAGACCCAGTACTTC
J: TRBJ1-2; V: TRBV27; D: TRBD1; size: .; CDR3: CASSLGTGSGYTF; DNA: TGTGCCAGCAGTTTGGGGACAGGGAGTGGCTACACCTTC
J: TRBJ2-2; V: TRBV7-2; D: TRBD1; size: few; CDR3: CASRGQGTGELFF; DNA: TGTGCCAGCAGGGGACAGGGGACCGGGGAGCTGTTTTTT
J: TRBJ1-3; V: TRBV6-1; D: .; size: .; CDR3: CASSEVGRNTIYF; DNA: TGTGCCAGCAGTGAAGTCGGAAGAAACACCATATATTTT
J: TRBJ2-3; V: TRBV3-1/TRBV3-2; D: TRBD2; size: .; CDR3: CASRLANTDTQYF; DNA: TGTGCCAGCAGACTAGCGAACACAGATACGCAGTATTTT
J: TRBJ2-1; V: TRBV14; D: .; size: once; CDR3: CASSERDGGSYNEQFF; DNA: TGTGCCAGCAGCGAACGGGACGGGGGCTCCTACAATGAGCAGTTCTTC
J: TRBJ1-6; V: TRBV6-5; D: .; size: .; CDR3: CASSYLNGDSPLHF; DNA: TGTGCCAGCAGTTACTTAAACGGAGATTCACCCCTTCACTTT
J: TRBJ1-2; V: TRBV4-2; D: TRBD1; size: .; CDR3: CASSQGDRRSYGYTF; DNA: TGTGCCAGCAGCCAAGGGGACAGGAGAAGCTATGGCTACACCTTC
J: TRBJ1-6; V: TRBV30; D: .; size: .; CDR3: CAWMSGSPLHF; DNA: TGTGCCTGGATGTCCGGGTCACCCCTCCACTTT
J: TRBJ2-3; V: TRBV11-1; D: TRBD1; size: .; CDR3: CASSPTGDSTDTQYF; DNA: TGTGCCAGCAGCCCGACAGGGGATAGCACAGATACGCAGTATTTT
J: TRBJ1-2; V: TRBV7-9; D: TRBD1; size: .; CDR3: CASSSGGGNYGYTF; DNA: TGTGCCAGCAGTTCAGGGGGCGGGAACTATGGCTACACCTTC
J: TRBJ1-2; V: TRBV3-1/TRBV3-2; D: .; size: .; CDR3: CASSPDWANYHGYTF; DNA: TGTGCCAGCAGCCCCGACTGGGCTAACTATCATGGCTACACCTTC
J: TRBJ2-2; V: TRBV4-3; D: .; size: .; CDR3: CASSLETVNTGELFF; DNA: TGCGCCAGCAGCCTAGAGACAGTGAACACCGGGGAGCTGTTTTTT
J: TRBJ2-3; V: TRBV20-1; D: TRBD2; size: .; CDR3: CSASSSGGSDTQYF; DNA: TGCAGTGCTAGTAGCAGCGGGGGGTCAGATACGCAGTATTTT
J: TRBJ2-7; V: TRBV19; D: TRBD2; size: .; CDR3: CASMLAGGPYEQYF; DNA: TGTGCCAGTATGCTAGCGGGGGGCCCTTACGAGCAGTACTTC
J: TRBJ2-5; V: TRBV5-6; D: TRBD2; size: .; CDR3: CASSLAWSGGEETQYF; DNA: TGTGCCAGCAGCTTGGCGTGGAGCGGGGGGGAAGAGACCCAGTACTTC
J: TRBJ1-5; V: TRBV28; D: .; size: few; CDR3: CASRVGSVSNQPQHF; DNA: TGTGCCAGCAGGGTCGGGTCTGTAAGCAATCAGCCCCAGCATTTT
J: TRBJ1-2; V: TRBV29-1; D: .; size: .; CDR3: CSVKPGPNFGYTF; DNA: TGCAGCGTTAAACCCGGCCCTAATTTTGGCTACACCTTC
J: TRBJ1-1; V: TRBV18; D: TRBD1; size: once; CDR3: CASSPDGDREAFF; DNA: TGTGCCAGCTCACCAGACGGGGACAGGGAAGCTTTCTTT
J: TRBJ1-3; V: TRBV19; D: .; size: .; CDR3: CASSAYSGNTIYF; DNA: TGTGCCAGTAGTGCGTACTCTGGAAACACCATATATTTT
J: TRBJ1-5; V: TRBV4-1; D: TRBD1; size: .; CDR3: CASSPSGTGGKQPQHF; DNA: TGCGCCAGCAGCCCTTCCGGGACAGGGGGCAAGCAGCCCCAGCATTTT
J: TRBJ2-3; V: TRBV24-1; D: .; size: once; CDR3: CATSETGTTDTQYF; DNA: TGTGCCACCAGTGAAACAGGGACCACAGATACGCAGTATTTT
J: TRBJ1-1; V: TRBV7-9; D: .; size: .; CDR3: CASSPITGGWNTEAFF; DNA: TGTGCCAGCAGCCCAATCACCGGGGGGTGGAACACTGAAGCTTTCTTT
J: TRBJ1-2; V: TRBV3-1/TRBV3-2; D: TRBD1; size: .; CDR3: CASSHSGQHGYTF; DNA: TGTGCCAGCAGCCACTCGGGACAGCATGGCTACACCTTC